The T cell receptor (beta chain) under discussion was sequenced for a study of shared clonotypes between healthy human individuals. Splitting the CD4+ cells yielded a CD45RA+ naive subset and a CD45RA-negative memory subset. When replicate PCRs were run on sorted subsets, they used around 0.2 ug DNA, some 30,000 T cell genomes. The repertoire was sequenced with immunoSEQ multiplex PCR; TCRdb's copy has only in-frame clones and lacks some. The data show roughly 640,000 clones, around 72% seen once. Per the germline V gene, CDR1 is MDHEN and CDR2 is SYDVKM. The CDR3 contains 16 residues. The V gene lost 3 bases and the J gene lost 8 bases, with 20 bases spanning the gap.

The sequencing input was memory CD4+ T cells sorted from blood. The sample's subset: CD45RA-negative fraction. The receptor's source is a woman aged 25 to 45 in good health. The gene calls are TRBV28 and TRBJ2-1; the D gene is possibly TRBD1 (6 bases). The CDR3, as DNA: TGTGCCAGCAGTTTGCTGGGGGCCGGAACGGGCGATGAGCAGTTCTTC. It yields the protein CASSLLGAGTGDEQFF.